This T cell receptor beta chain was captured by sequencing in a study of cytomegalovirus exposure and HLA in healthy donors. The germline gives CDR1 SGHRS, CDR2 YFSETQ. V was shortened by 4 bases and J by 0 bases, with 14 bases between the two germline ends. The CDR3 is made up of 16 amino acids. Use of 60 Vbeta and 13 Jbeta primers characterized the PCR. The data were produced by immunoSEQ multiplex PCR, yet TCRdb's version contains in-frame clones alone and is incomplete. The table includes 90,000 to 120,000 clones, under 85% detected once. Material: PBMCs. The sequence was collected from a male donor in good health and CMV-seronegative. This chain links TRBV5-1 with TRBJ1-3; unclear D gene. The CDR3 sequence: CASSPDNAVSGNTIYF. DNA of the CDR3: TGCGCCAGCAGCCCCGATAATGCAGTCTCTGGAAACACCATATATTTT.